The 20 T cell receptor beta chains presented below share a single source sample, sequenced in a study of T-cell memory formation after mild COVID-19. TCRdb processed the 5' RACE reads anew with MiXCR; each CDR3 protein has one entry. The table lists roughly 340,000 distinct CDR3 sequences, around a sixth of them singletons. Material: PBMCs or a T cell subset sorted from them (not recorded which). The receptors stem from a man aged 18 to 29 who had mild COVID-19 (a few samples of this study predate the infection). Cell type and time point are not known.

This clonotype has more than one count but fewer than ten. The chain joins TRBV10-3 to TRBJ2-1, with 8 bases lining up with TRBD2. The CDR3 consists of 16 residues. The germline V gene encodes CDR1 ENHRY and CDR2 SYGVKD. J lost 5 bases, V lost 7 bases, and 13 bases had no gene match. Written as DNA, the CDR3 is TGTGCCATCACCCCGTGGGCGGGGGGTCGGCACAATGAGCAGTTCTTC. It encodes CAITPWAGGRHNEQFF.

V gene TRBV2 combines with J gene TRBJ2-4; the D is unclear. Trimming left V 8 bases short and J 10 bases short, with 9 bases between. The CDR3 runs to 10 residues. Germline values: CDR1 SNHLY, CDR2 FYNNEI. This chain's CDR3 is CASRLVIQYF. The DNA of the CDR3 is TGTGCCAGCCGCCTGGTGATTCAGTACTTC.

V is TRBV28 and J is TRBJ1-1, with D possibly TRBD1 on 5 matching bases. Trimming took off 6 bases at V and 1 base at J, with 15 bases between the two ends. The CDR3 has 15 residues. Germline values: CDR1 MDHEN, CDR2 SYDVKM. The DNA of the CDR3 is TGTGCCAGCAGCCTCGACAGCGAGAAGAACACTGAAGCTTTCTTT. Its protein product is CASSLDSEKNTEAFF. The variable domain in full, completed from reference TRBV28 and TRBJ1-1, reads DVKVTQSSRYLVKRTGEKVFLECVQDMDHENMFWYRQDPGLGLRLIYFSYDVKMKEKGDIPEGYSVSREKKERFSLILESASTNQTSMYLCASSLDSEKNTEAFFGQGTRLTVV.

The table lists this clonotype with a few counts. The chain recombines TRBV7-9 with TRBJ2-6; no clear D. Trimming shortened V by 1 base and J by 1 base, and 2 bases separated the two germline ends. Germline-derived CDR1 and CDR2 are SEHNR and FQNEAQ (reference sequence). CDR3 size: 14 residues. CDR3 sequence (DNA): TGTGCCAGCAGCTTAGTTTCTGGGGCCAACGTCCTGACTTTC. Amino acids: CASSLVSGANVLTF.

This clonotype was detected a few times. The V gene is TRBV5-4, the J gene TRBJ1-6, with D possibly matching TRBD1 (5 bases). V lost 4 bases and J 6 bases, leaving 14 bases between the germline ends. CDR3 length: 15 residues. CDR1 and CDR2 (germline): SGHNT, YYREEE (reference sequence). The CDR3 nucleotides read TGTGCCAGCAGCCCGGGGGTCGAAATTAATTCACCCCTCCACTTT. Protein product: CASSPGVEINSPLHF.

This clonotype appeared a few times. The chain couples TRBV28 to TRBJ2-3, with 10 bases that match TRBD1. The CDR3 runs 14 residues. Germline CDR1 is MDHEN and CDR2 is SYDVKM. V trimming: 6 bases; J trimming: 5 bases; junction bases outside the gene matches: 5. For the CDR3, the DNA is TGTGCCAGCAGAAGGACAGGGGGGGGAGATACGCAGTATTTT. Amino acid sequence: CASRRTGGGDTQYF.

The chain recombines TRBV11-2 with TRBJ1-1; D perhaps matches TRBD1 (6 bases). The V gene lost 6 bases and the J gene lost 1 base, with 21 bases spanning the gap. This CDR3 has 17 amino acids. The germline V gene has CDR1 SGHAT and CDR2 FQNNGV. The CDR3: CASSRGRGRRTNTEAFF. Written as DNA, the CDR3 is TGTGCCAGCAGTCGCGGTCGGGGGCGGCGGACGAACACTGAAGCTTTCTTT.

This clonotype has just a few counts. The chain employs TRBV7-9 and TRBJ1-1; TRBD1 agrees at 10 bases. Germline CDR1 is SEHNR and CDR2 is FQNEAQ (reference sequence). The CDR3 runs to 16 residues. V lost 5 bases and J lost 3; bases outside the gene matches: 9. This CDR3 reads CASSQVGTGEYTEAFF. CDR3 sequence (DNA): TGTGCCAGCAGCCAAGTCGGGACAGGGGAATACACTGAAGCTTTCTTT. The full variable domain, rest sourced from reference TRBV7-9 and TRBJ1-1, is DTGVSQNPRHKITKRGQNVTFRCDPISEHNRLYWYRQTLGQGPEFLTYFQNEAQLEKSRLLSDRFSAERPKGSFSTLEIQRTEQGDSAMYLCASSQVGTGEYTEAFFGQGTRLTVV.

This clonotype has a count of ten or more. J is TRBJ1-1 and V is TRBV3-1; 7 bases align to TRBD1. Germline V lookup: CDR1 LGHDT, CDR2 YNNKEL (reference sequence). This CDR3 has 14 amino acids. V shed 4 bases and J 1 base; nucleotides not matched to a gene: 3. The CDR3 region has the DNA TGTGCCAGCAGCCGGGGACAGTCGAACACTGAAGCTTTCTTT. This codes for CASSRGQSNTEAFF. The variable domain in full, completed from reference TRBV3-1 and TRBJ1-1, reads DTAVSQTPKYLVTQMGNDKSIKCEQNLGHDTMYWYKQDSKKFLKIMFSYNNKELIINETVPNRFSPKSPDKAHLNLHINSLELGDSAVYFCASSRGQSNTEAFFGQGTRLTVV.

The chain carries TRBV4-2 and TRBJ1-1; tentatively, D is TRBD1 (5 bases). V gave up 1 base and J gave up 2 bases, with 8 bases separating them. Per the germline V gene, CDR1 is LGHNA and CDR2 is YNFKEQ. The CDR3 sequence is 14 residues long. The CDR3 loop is CASSQGGDNTEAFF. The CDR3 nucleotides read TGTGCCAGCAGCCAAGGTGGGGACAACACTGAAGCTTTCTTT.

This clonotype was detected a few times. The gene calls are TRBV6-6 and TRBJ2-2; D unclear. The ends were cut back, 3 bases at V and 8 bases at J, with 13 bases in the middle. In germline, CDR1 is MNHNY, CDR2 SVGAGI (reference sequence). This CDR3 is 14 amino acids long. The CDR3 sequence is CASSYKFVTGELFF. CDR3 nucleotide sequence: TGTGCCAGCAGTTATAAGTTCGTAACTGGGGAGCTGTTTTTT.

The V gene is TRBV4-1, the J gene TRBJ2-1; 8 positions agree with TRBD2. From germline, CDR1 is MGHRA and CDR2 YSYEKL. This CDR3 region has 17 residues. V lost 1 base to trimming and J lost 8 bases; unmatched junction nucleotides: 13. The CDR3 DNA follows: TGCGCCAGCAGCCAAGTCCCCTGGCGGGGGGCCCCCGATGAGCAGTTCTTC. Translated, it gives CASSQVPWRGAPDEQFF.

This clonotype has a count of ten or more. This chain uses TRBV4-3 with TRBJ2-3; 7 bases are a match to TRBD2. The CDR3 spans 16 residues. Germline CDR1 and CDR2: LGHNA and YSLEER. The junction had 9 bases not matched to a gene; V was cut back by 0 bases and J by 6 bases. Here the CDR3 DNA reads TGCGCCAGCAGCCAAGATCCAGCGGGGCCTCTGGATACGCAGTATTTT. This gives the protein CASSQDPAGPLDTQYF.

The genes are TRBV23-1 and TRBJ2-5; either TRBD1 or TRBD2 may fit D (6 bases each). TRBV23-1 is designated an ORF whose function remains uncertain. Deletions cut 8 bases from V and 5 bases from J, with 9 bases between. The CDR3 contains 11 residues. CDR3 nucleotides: TGCGCCAGCCTAGGGGGGGAGACCCAGTACTTC. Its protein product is CASLGGETQYF.

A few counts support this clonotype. The CDR3 DNA reads TGTGCCAGCAGTTTGAGGGACAGGGGGGACTATGGCTACACCTTC. Its protein product is CASSLRDRGDYGYTF. This chain links TRBV12-3 or TRBV12-4 with TRBJ1-2, with 11 positions matching TRBD1. The CDR3 covers 15 residues. Unmatched junction bases numbered 3, after V lost 3 bases and J lost 3 bases.

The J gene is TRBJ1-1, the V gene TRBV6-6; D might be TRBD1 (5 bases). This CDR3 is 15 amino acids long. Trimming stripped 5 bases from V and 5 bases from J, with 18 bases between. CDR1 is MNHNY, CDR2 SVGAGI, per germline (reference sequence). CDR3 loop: CASSTGTNWATEAFF. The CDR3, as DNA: TGTGCCAGCAGTACCGGGACCAATTGGGCGACTGAAGCTTTCTTT.

The CDR3 bases are TGTGCCAGCAGCCAAGCGGGAGCTAGCAGGGGGTACTTC. Protein: CASSQAGASRGYF. The rearrangement uses TRBV14 and TRBJ2-7; D is perhaps TRBD1 or TRBD2 (6 bases each). The CDR3 consists of 13 residues. Looked up from germline, CDR1 is SGHDN and CDR2 is FVKESK. Trimming stripped 1 base from V and 12 bases from J, with 16 bases between.

CDR3 loop: CASSQDVAVNQPQHF. The CDR3 DNA sequence: TGTGCCAGCAGCCAAGATGTCGCAGTCAATCAGCCCCAGCATTTT. The chain recombines TRBV4-2 with TRBJ1-5, with unresolved D. The germline V and J ends were trimmed by 0 bases and 3 bases, with 9 bases remaining between them. Germline assignment: CDR1 LGHNA and CDR2 YNFKEQ. The CDR3 is made up of 15 amino acids.

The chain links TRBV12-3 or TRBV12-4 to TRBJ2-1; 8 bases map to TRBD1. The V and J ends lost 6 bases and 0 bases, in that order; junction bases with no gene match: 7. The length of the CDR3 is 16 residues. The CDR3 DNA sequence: TGTGCCAGCAGCACTCGACAGGGGAGCTCCTACAATGAGCAGTTCTTC. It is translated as CASSTRQGSSYNEQFF.

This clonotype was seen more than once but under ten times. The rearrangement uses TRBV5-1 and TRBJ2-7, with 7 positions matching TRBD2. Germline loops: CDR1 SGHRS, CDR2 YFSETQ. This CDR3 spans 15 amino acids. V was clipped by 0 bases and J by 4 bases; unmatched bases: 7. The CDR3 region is CASSLGTGGRYEQYF. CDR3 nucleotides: TGCGCCAGCAGCTTGGGTACGGGGGGTCGGTACGAGCAGTACTTC.